Below, 4 T cell receptor beta chains from the same sample are listed, as sequenced in a study of CDR3 diversity in severe acne. Via MiXCR, TCRdb re-called the PCR reads, giving one row per CDR3 protein. The table shows tens of thousands of distinct CDR3 sequences, with 51% occurring only once. The sequenced sample consisted of blood. These receptor sequences come from a male donor in good health, without acne.

This chain joins TRBV11-1 and TRBJ1-1; maybe TRBD1 (5 bases). This CDR3 contains 16 residues. V was trimmed by 0 bases and J by 1 base, leaving 12 bases between them. From germline, CDR1 is SGHAT and CDR2 FQDESV (reference sequence). Here the CDR3 reads CASSLAAGLGNTEAFF. CDR3 DNA sequence: TGTGCCAGCAGCTTAGCGGCAGGGTTGGGGAACACTGAAGCTTTCTTT.

The chain joins TRBV29-1 to TRBJ1-1, with D tentatively TRBD1 (5 bases). Trimming removed 6 bases at V and 7 bases at J, with 12 bases between. The CDR3 contains 11 residues. Germline V lookup: CDR1 SQVTM, CDR2 ANQGSEA. Here the CDR3 DNA reads TGCAGCGTCGCGGGGGTGGGTGAAGCTTTCTTT. Residues: CSVAGVGEAFF.

J is TRBJ1-1 and V is TRBV7-6; D is unresolved. This CDR3 contains 13 residues. V lost 5 bases and J lost 3, with 10 bases in between. Germline assignment: CDR1 SGHVS and CDR2 FNYEAQ. The DNA of the CDR3 is TGTGCCAGCAGCCGGTATGACTACACTGAAGCTTTCTTT. This sequence encodes CASSRYDYTEAFF. The full variable domain, completed using reference TRBV7-6 and TRBJ1-1, is GAGVSQSPRYKVTKRGQDVALRCDPISGHVSLYWYRQALGQGPEFLTYFNYEAQQDKSGLPNDRFSAERPEGSISTLTIQRTEQRDSAMYRCASSRYDYTEAFFGQGTRLTVV.

There are many counts of this clonotype. This chain joins TRBV6-5 and TRBJ2-5, with D perhaps assigned TRBD1 or TRBD2 (6 bases each). The V end lost 6 bases, the J end lost 2 bases, and 16 bases lay between the germline ends. The CDR3 totals 15 residues. Germline values: CDR1 MNHEY, CDR2 SVGAGI. The CDR3 protein is CASSEGGAGQETQYF. The CDR3 DNA sequence: TGTGCCAGCAGCGAGGGGGGCGCGGGACAAGAGACCCAGTACTTC.